Listed here are 26 T cell receptor beta chains from one sample, sequenced in a study of blood T cell repertoires in COVID-19. The protocol was immunoSEQ multiplex PCR, while the TCRdb copy is restricted to in-frame clones and leaves out a portion. The sample contains approximately 100,000 clones, more than 80% of which appear only once. The sequenced sample consisted of peripheral blood. The receptors were gathered from a human donor in a cohort sampled during active COVID-19.

The chain couples TRBV7-8 to TRBJ2-5; 7 positions agree with TRBD1. CDR1 and CDR2 (germline): SGHVS, FQNEAQ. The CDR3 has 13 amino acids. Trimming removed 5 bases from V and 3 bases from J; junction bases left unmatched: 3. CDR3 loop: CASSRDSKETQYF. CDR3 in DNA: TGTGCCAGCAGCCGGGACAGCAAAGAGACCCAGTACTTC.

This clone was counted a single time. The V and J genes are TRBV27 and TRBJ1-5; 8 bases fit TRBD1. CDR3 length: 15 residues. The J segment lost 6 bases and the V segment lost 5 bases, leaving 9 bases of the junction unmatched. CDR1 is MNHEY, CDR2 SMNVEV, per germline (reference sequence). As DNA, the CDR3 is TGTGCCAGCAGTCCCCGAATTCAGGGGGCTCAGCCCCAGCATTTT. It encodes CASSPRIQGAQPQHF.

This clone has a single count. The V call is TRBV28, the J call TRBJ2-6; D possibly corresponds to TRBD2 (6 bases). The V end lost 8 bases, the J end lost 1 base, and 12 bases lay between the germline ends. Germline loops: CDR1 MDHEN, CDR2 SYDVKM. The CDR3 sequence is 15 residues long. This CDR3 reads CASAMRGSGANVLTF. The CDR3 DNA reads TGTGCCAGCGCTATGCGGGGTTCTGGGGCCAACGTCCTGACTTTC.

Regarding this clone: In the same sample, other DNA sequences code for this CDR3. The rearrangement joins TRBV9 to TRBJ1-1; D remains ambiguous. Per germline, CDR1 SGDLS and CDR2 YYNGEE. The V end lost 4 bases, the J end lost 1 base, and 11 bases lay between the germline ends. The CDR3 runs to 14 residues. CDR3 region: CASSSRGANTEAFF. CDR3 DNA sequence: TGTGCCAGCAGCTCCCGGGGAGCGAACACTGAAGCTTTCTTT.

This clone turned up a few times. This chain uses TRBV7-6 with TRBJ2-1; 11 nucleotides agree with TRBD1. The CDR3 has 15 residues. Germline CDR1 and CDR2: SGHVS and FNYEAQ. V lost 3 bases and J lost 4; bases outside the gene matches: 2. The chain's CDR3 is CASSFGTGGYNEQFF. CDR3 in DNA: TGTGCCAGCAGCTTTGGGACAGGGGGTTACAATGAGCAGTTCTTC. The variable domain in full, with the rest retrieved from reference TRBV7-6 and TRBJ2-1, is GAGVSQSPRYKVTKRGQDVALRCDPISGHVSLYWYRQALGQGPEFLTYFNYEAQQDKSGLPNDRFSAERPEGSISTLTIQRTEQRDSAMYRCASSFGTGGYNEQFFGPGTRLTVL.

The CDR3 sequence is CASSYFPGITDTQYF. The CDR3 DNA sequence: TGTGCCAGCAGTTACTTTCCAGGGATCACAGATACGCAGTATTTT. V is TRBV6-5 and J is TRBJ2-3; D might be TRBD1 (5 bases). This CDR3 has 15 residues. With 1 base removed from V and 2 bases from J, the gap between germline ends came to 10 bases. The germline CDR1 and CDR2 sequences are MNHEY and SVGAGI.

This clone has only one observation. The gene calls are TRBV15 and TRBJ2-7; TRBD1 might be the D (5 bases). The CDR3 contains 14 residues. V was pared by 0 bases and J by 2 bases, with 8 bases between. CDR1 and CDR2 (germline): LNHNV, YYDKDF (reference sequence). CDR3 in DNA: TGTGCCACCAGCAGAGAGAAGGGGACCTACGAGCAGTACTTC. This codes for CATSREKGTYEQYF. Variable domain in full (rest from reference TRBV15 and TRBJ2-7): DAMVIQNPRYQVTQFGKPVTLSCSQTLNHNVMYWYQQKSSQAPKLLFHYYDKDFNNEADTPDNFQSRRPNTSFCFLDIRSPGLGDTAMYLCATSREKGTYEQYFGPGTRLTVT.

This clone has a handful of counts. CDR3 loop: CASSIGRASGGAYNEQFF. Written as DNA, the CDR3 is TGTGCCAGTAGTATAGGACGGGCTAGCGGGGGGGCTTACAATGAGCAGTTCTTC. The chain recombines TRBV19 with TRBJ2-1; 12 nucleotides align to TRBD2. Trimming removed 1 base from V and 4 bases from J; junction bases left unmatched: 8. The germline V gene has CDR1 LNHDA and CDR2 SQIVND (reference sequence). This CDR3 spans 18 amino acids. Based on the CDR3 plus reference TRBV19 and TRBJ2-1, the full variable domain is DGGITQSPKYLFRKEGQNVTLSCEQNLNHDAMYWYRQDPGQGLRLIYYSQIVNDFQKGDIAEGYSVSREKKESFPLTVTSAQKNPTAFYLCASSIGRASGGAYNEQFFGPGTRLTVL.

The V and J genes are TRBV11-3 and TRBJ2-7, with D unresolved. V was clipped by 0 bases and J by 3 bases, with 18 bases between them. CDR1 is SGHNT, CDR2 YENEEA, per germline. The CDR3 loop spans 17 amino acids. CDR3 sequence: CASSLDLIVGPNYEQYF. The DNA of the CDR3 is TGTGCCAGCAGCTTAGATCTAATTGTGGGCCCCAACTACGAGCAGTACTTC.

This chain connects TRBV6-5 to TRBJ1-1; D not resolved. The germline CDR1 and CDR2 sequences are MNHEY and SVGAGI. Trimming shortened V by 5 bases and J by 10 bases, and 20 bases separated the two germline ends. The CDR3 spans 14 residues. This CDR3 is CASSRTPGLDAAFF. The CDR3 bases are TGTGCCAGCAGTCGAACACCGGGTTTAGATGCAGCTTTCTTT.

The DNA of the CDR3 is TGCGCCAGCAGCCGGGACAGGGGTGGCTATGGCTACACCTTC. Translation gives CASSRDRGGYGYTF. The J gene is TRBJ1-2, the V gene TRBV5-1; 10 bases align to TRBD1. This CDR3 has 14 residues. V was clipped by 4 bases and J by 4 bases; unmatched bases: 4. Looked up from germline, CDR1 is SGHRS and CDR2 is YFSETQ. Combining the CDR3 with reference TRBV5-1 and TRBJ1-2 gives the whole variable domain KAGVTQTPRYLIKTRGQQVTLSCSPISGHRSVSWYQQTPGQGLQFLFEYFSETQRNKGNFPGRFSGRQFSNSRSEMNVSTLELGDSALYLCASSRDRGGYGYTFGSGTRLTVV.

This chain uses TRBV30 with TRBJ2-6, with D perhaps TRBD1 (5 bases). The germline CDR1 and CDR2 sequences are GTSNPN and SVGIG (reference sequence). The CDR3 sequence is 17 residues long. The V end lost 2 bases, the J end lost 0 bases, and 14 bases lay between the germline ends. The CDR3 loop reads CAWSNGQYSSGANVLTF. The CDR3 DNA reads TGTGCCTGGAGTAACGGACAATACAGCTCTGGGGCCAACGTCCTGACTTTC.

The V call is TRBV28, the J call TRBJ2-1, with D maybe TRBD2 (6 bases). Germline assignment: CDR1 MDHEN and CDR2 SYDVKM. The CDR3 runs 16 residues. Trimming stripped 4 bases from V and 3 bases from J, with 16 bases between. This CDR3 reads CASSSSRTGVYNEQFF. The CDR3 DNA sequence: TGTGCCAGCAGTTCAAGTCGTACGGGGGTCTACAATGAGCAGTTCTTC.

V and J are TRBV7-2 and TRBJ1-2; D unclear. V lost 5 bases, J lost 6 bases, and 16 bases lay in between. Germline assignment: CDR1 SGHTA and CDR2 FQGNSA. The length of the CDR3 is 14 residues. As DNA, the CDR3 is TGTGCCAGCAGCACCCCTAGCCAGCAGGATGGCTACACCTTC. Its protein is CASSTPSQQDGYTF.

About this clone itself: This sample also contains other DNA sequences that code for the same CDR3. This chain links TRBV7-2 with TRBJ2-6; TRBD2 aligns across 8 bases. This CDR3 is 15 amino acids long. The V gene end was trimmed by 5 bases and the J gene end by 0 bases; junction bases not matched to a gene: 0. The germline CDR1 and CDR2 sequences are SGHTA and FQGNSA. CDR3 loop: CASSRGGSGANVLTF. CDR3 in DNA: TGTGCCAGCAGCCGGGGGGGCTCTGGGGCCAACGTCCTGACTTTC.

The chain joins TRBV7-8 to TRBJ2-5, with 7 bases that match TRBD1. CDR3 size: 12 residues. J was trimmed by 6 bases and V by 4 bases; bases with no gene match: 2. Per the germline V gene, CDR1 is SGHVS and CDR2 is FQNEAQ. CDR3 protein: CASSSQGKTQYF. The DNA of the CDR3 is TGTGCCAGCAGCTCACAGGGGAAGACCCAGTACTTC.

The genes are TRBV14 and TRBJ2-7; D possibly corresponds to TRBD2 (6 bases). Looked up from germline, CDR1 is SGHDN and CDR2 is FVKESK. Trimming removed 4 bases at V and 6 bases at J, with 13 bases between. CDR3 length: 13 residues. The CDR3 protein is CASSPWGDPEQYF. CDR3 sequence (DNA): TGTGCCAGCAGCCCCTGGGGGGACCCCGAGCAGTACTTC.

The rearrangement links TRBV5-1 to TRBJ2-3; TRBD2 is a possible D gene (6 bases). From germline, CDR1 is SGHRS and CDR2 YFSETQ. The CDR3 is 12 amino acids. Trimming removed 4 bases from V and 5 bases from J, with 8 bases in between. This chain's CDR3 is CASSRAGDTQYF. The CDR3 DNA reads TGCGCCAGCAGCCGAGCGGGAGATACGCAGTATTTT.

This sequence joins TRBV27 and TRBJ2-7; 10 nucleotides match TRBD1. The J segment lost 1 base and the V segment lost 6 bases, leaving 18 bases of the junction unmatched. This CDR3 has 19 amino acids. The germline V gene encodes CDR1 MNHEY and CDR2 SMNVEV (reference sequence). This chain's CDR3 is CASSRRRTWDRGISYEQYF. The CDR3 DNA follows: TGTGCCAGCAGCCGACGACGCACATGGGACAGGGGCATTTCCTACGAGCAGTACTTC.

The rearrangement links TRBV10-2 to TRBJ1-2, with a possible D match to TRBD1 (5 bases). Trimming left V 3 bases short and J 8 bases short, with 13 bases between. CDR1 is WSHSY, CDR2 SAAADI, per germline. The CDR3 length is 13 residues. The CDR3 DNA reads TGCGCCAGCAGTGATGGTCAGGGTAGGGGCTACACCTTC. Translated: CASSDGQGRGYTF.

The chain links TRBV18 to TRBJ2-3; D ambiguous. Trimming took 9 bases from V and 2 from J, leaving 18 bases between them. Germline CDR1 KGHSH, CDR2 LQKENI. The CDR3 contains 15 residues. The CDR3 here is CASLLRQADTDTQYF. The CDR3 DNA sequence: TGTGCCAGTCTCCTTCGTCAGGCCGACACAGATACGCAGTATTTT. The full variable domain, its missing parts supplied by reference TRBV18 and TRBJ2-3, is NAGVMQNPRHLVRRRGQEARLRCSPMKGHSHVYWYRQLPEEGLKFMVYLQKENIIDESGMPKERFSAEFPKEGPSILRIQQVVRGDSAAYFCASLLRQADTDTQYFGPGTRLTVL.

Details on this clone: Different DNA sequences within this sample yield the same CDR3. J is TRBJ1-5 and V is TRBV6-5; TRBD1 is a possible D gene (5 bases). V was pared by 2 bases and J by 6 bases, with 11 bases between. The germline V gene has CDR1 MNHEY and CDR2 SVGAGI. The CDR3 covers 14 residues. The CDR3: CASSYTGQGQPQHF. The CDR3 nucleotides are TGTGCCAGCAGTTACACCGGACAAGGTCAGCCCCAGCATTTT.

The chain links TRBV20-1 to TRBJ2-7; weak D call: TRBD1 (6 bases). Germline V lookup: CDR1 DFQATT, CDR2 SNEGSKA (reference sequence). The CDR3 consists of 11 residues. The V and J ends lost 5 bases and 4 bases respectively, with 9 bases between them. The CDR3 DNA is TGCAGTGCTCAACAGGGATACGAGCAGTACTTC. It encodes CSAQQGYEQYF.

This chain links TRBV18 with TRBJ2-5; D is possibly TRBD1 (5 bases). Trimming shortened V by 2 bases and J by 3 bases, and 10 bases separated the two germline ends. This CDR3 has 14 residues. Germline CDR1 is KGHSH and CDR2 is LQKENI. The CDR3 loop is CASSPNQGEETQYF. CDR3 DNA: TGTGCCAGCTCACCAAACCAGGGTGAAGAGACCCAGTACTTC.

V usage is TRBV4-3 and J usage is TRBJ1-2; 7 bases fit TRBD1. J gave up 1 base and V 4 bases, and 12 bases lay outside the gene matches. The CDR3 consists of 17 residues. CDR1 is LGHNA and CDR2 is YSLEER in the germline V gene. In nucleotides, the CDR3 is TGCGCCAGCAGCCCTGACAGGGAGGCTGAAGTTAACTATGGCTACACCTTC. This translates into CASSPDREAEVNYGYTF.

This chain joins TRBV2 and TRBJ1-1, with 7 bases aligning to TRBD1. V lost 6 bases, J lost 5 bases, and 6 bases stayed unmatched. Germline lookup yields CDR1 SNHLY and CDR2 FYNNEI. This CDR3 spans 13 amino acids. CDR3 loop: CASRGGPSTEAFF. The DNA for the CDR3 is TGTGCCAGCAGAGGGGGCCCGTCGACTGAAGCTTTCTTT.